A selection of T cell receptor beta chains follows, all from one sample in a study of CD8+ T cells in alopecia areata. Data came from immunoSEQ multiplex PCR; TCRdb stores just in-frame clones and leaves some out. Here the sample spans around 190,000 clones, just under 65% being singletons. Sequenced here: CD4+ T cells sorted from blood, sampled around week 50, from a patient treated with tofacitinib. The receptors were sampled from a human donor with alopecia areata. The CDR3 runs from the conserved cysteine through the conserved F or W.

CDR3 length: 14; V gene: TRBV7-9; J gene: TRBJ2-2; CDR3 protein: CASRQGGGTGELFF
CDR3 length: 11; V gene: TRBV7-9; J gene: TRBJ1-4; CDR3 protein: CASQQGEKLFF
CDR3 length: 12; V gene: TRBV19; J gene: TRBJ1-2; CDR3 protein: CASSRDLDGYTF
CDR3 length: 12; V gene: TRBV30; J gene: TRBJ2-5; CDR3 protein: CAWSTGEETQYF
CDR3 length: 15; V gene: TRBV4-3; J gene: TRBJ2-5; CDR3 protein: CASSQDYRREETQYF
CDR3 length: 14; V gene: TRBV6-5; J gene: TRBJ1-1; CDR3 protein: CASSYLTGPTEAFF
CDR3 length: 15; V gene: TRBV30; J gene: TRBJ2-7; CDR3 protein: CAWRSTSGVSYEQYF
CDR3 length: 15; V gene: TRBV6-5; J gene: TRBJ1-1; CDR3 protein: CASSGQGAPNTEALF
CDR3 length: 14; V gene: TRBV6-5; J gene: TRBJ2-1; CDR3 protein: CASTRDSSYNEQFF
CDR3 length: 15; V gene: TRBV5-1; J gene: TRBJ2-3; CDR3 protein: CASSLRGLPTDTQYF
CDR3 length: 14; V gene: TRBV29-1; J gene: TRBJ1-5; CDR3 protein: CSVAWDGSNQPQHF
CDR3 length: 13; V gene: TRBV29-1; J gene: TRBJ2-5; CDR3 protein: CSATGQYGVTQYF
CDR3 length: 14; V gene: TRBV6-1; J gene: TRBJ1-5; CDR3 protein: CASTPGHLNQPQHF
CDR3 length: 14; V gene: TRBV10-3; J gene: TRBJ1-1; CDR3 protein: CAISEAQGNTEAFF
CDR3 length: 13; V gene: TRBV30; J gene: TRBJ2-5; CDR3 protein: CAWSVGGQETQYF
CDR3 length: 11; V gene: TRBV18; J gene: TRBJ2-5; CDR3 protein: CASSPGETQYF
CDR3 length: 14; V gene: TRBV6-5; J gene: TRBJ1-1; CDR3 protein: CASTNEVLGTEAFF
CDR3 length: 12; V gene: TRBV6-5; J gene: TRBJ2-5; CDR3 protein: CASGQGRETQYF
CDR3 length: 15; V gene: TRBV5-6; J gene: TRBJ1-2; CDR3 protein: CASSSWDTLHYGYTF
CDR3 length: 15; V gene: TRBV4-3; J gene: TRBJ1-1; CDR3 protein: CASSPSGGLNTEAFF
CDR3 length: 14; V gene: TRBV29-1; J gene: TRBJ1-1; CDR3 protein: CSVDRGRGNTEAFF
CDR3 length: 15; V gene: TRBV7-2; J gene: TRBJ1-5; CDR3 protein: CASSLEGRADQPQHF